The 26 T cell receptor beta chains below were found in one sample sequenced in a study of T cell changes during pregnancy in multiple sclerosis. TCRdb keeps only in-frame clones here, not all; method: immunoSEQ multiplex PCR. The sample has tens of thousands of clones, 80% to 95% seen once. Sequencing was performed on peripheral blood, taken in the third trimester of pregnancy. These receptors were obtained from a female donor in good health, enrolled as a control in a pregnancy study.

The gene calls are TRBV9 and TRBJ2-7, with D perhaps TRBD2 (7 bases). The germline gives CDR1 SGDLS, CDR2 YYNGEE. This CDR3 is built from 14 residues. V lost 3 bases and J 2 bases, leaving 12 bases between the germline ends. The CDR3 region has the DNA TGTGCCAGCAGCGCCCGGGGGGCGCCCTACGAGCAGTACTTC. It yields the protein CASSARGAPYEQYF.

The chain is built from TRBV4-2 and TRBJ2-6; 8 bases line up with TRBD1. The CDR3 covers 17 residues. Germline V gene data show CDR1 as LGHNA and CDR2 as YNFKEQ. The junction had 7 bases not matched to a gene; V was cut back by 4 bases and J by 2 bases. The CDR3 loop is CASSLPGGQTGANVLTF. The CDR3 nucleotides are TGTGCCAGCAGCCTACCAGGGGGCCAGACTGGGGCCAACGTCCTGACTTTC.

This chain joins TRBV7-9 and TRBJ1-4; D gene ambiguous. Germline CDR1 is SEHNR and CDR2 is FQNEAQ (reference sequence). The CDR3 is made up of 18 amino acids. The germline V and J ends were trimmed by 4 bases and 9 bases, with 27 bases remaining between them. The CDR3 reads CASSSSRTEAANDQKLFF. The CDR3 nucleotides are TGTGCCAGCAGCTCTTCACGAACGGAGGCCGCCAACGACCAAAAACTGTTTTTT.

This chain uses TRBV7-8 with TRBJ2-2, with D possibly matching TRBD1 (5 bases). This CDR3 region has 14 residues. Germline V gives CDR1 SGHVS, CDR2 FQNEAQ. V dropped 7 bases and J dropped 5 bases, with 14 bases sitting between them. The CDR3 is CASKGWAPTGELFF. CDR3 nucleotides: TGTGCCAGCAAGGGGTGGGCTCCGACCGGGGAGCTGTTTTTT.

The gene calls are TRBV29-1 and TRBJ2-3, with 13 bases fitting TRBD2. CDR1 and CDR2 from the germline V gene are SQVTM and ANQGSEA. The CDR3 sequence is 16 residues long. Trimming cost V 6 bases and J 4 bases; bases outside gene matches: 10. CDR3 sequence: CSVTGGTSGTADTQYF. CDR3 sequence (DNA): TGCAGCGTCACGGGAGGGACTAGCGGGACCGCAGATACGCAGTATTTT.

This clone came up many times. The chain joins TRBV19 to TRBJ1-1, with 8 bases lining up with TRBD1. The CDR3 consists of 15 residues. J was trimmed by 5 bases and V by 3 bases; bases with no gene match: 8. The germline CDR1 and CDR2 sequences are LNHDA and SQIVND (reference sequence). For the CDR3, the DNA is TGTGCCAGTAGTATTCGGACAGGGATGGGGACTGAAGCTTTCTTT. Protein product: CASSIRTGMGTEAFF. Full variable domain (rest looked up from reference TRBV19 and TRBJ1-1): DGGITQSPKYLFRKEGQNVTLSCEQNLNHDAMYWYRQDPGQGLRLIYYSQIVNDFQKGDIAEGYSVSREKKESFPLTVTSAQKNPTAFYLCASSIRTGMGTEAFFGQGTRLTVV.

A single count supports this clone. The chain couples TRBV7-9 to TRBJ1-4, with 8 bases matching TRBD1. The germline V gene encodes CDR1 SEHNR and CDR2 FQNEAQ (reference sequence). Trimming at V came to 3 bases and at J to 4 bases, leaving 1 base not matched to a gene. There are 14 residues in the CDR3. CDR3 nucleotide sequence: TGTGCCAGCAGCTTGACAGGGGTTAATGAAAAACTGTTTTTT. It encodes CASSLTGVNEKLFF.

The chain carries TRBV5-4 and TRBJ1-1, with D perhaps matching TRBD1 (6 bases). The CDR3 covers 16 residues. Germline assignment: CDR1 SGHNT and CDR2 YYREEE (reference sequence). Trimming removed 0 bases at V and 1 base at J, with 13 bases between. CDR3 nucleotides: TGTGCCAGCAGCTTGGACCCCGGGACACAGAACACTGAAGCTTTCTTT. Residues: CASSLDPGTQNTEAFF.

The V gene is TRBV14, the J gene TRBJ2-5; a possible D gene is TRBD1 (5 bases). The V end was cut by 0 bases, the J end by 5 bases, with 10 bases between. The CDR3 length is 14 residues. CDR1 and CDR2 from the germline V gene are SGHDN and FVKESK. The CDR3 spells CASSQDTGAETQYF. CDR3 coding DNA: TGTGCCAGCAGCCAAGACACTGGGGCTGAGACCCAGTACTTC.

The chain is built from TRBV30 and TRBJ1-5, with 8 bases identical to TRBD1. This CDR3 has 15 amino acids. CDR1 GTSNPN and CDR2 SVGIG come from the germline V gene (reference sequence). The V and J ends lost 2 bases and 6 bases, in that order; junction bases with no gene match: 9. The CDR3 protein is CAWSPGTGATQPQHF. As DNA, the CDR3 is TGTGCCTGGAGTCCCGGGACAGGAGCGACTCAGCCCCAGCATTTT.

This clone was seen more than once but under ten times. The chain carries TRBV6-6 and TRBJ2-1, with TRBD1 matching over 9 bases. Trimming took 0 bases from V and 5 from J; bases not matched to a gene: 2. CDR1 is MNHNY and CDR2 is SVGAGI in the germline V gene (reference sequence). The CDR3 loop spans 15 amino acids. The CDR3 loop reads CASSYSGQGDNEQFF. CDR3 bases: TGTGCCAGCAGTTACTCGGGACAGGGTGACAATGAGCAGTTCTTC.

The V gene is TRBV7-9, the J gene TRBJ1-1; 9 nucleotides align to TRBD1. The germline gives CDR1 SEHNR, CDR2 FQNEAQ (reference sequence). With 1 base clipped from V and 8 bases from J, the junction kept 2 bases outside the gene matches. The CDR3 covers 13 residues. CDR3 amino acids: CASSLGQGGEAFF. The CDR3 DNA sequence: TGTGCCAGCAGCTTAGGACAGGGGGGCGAAGCTTTCTTT.

The chain recombines TRBV9 with TRBJ2-3; no firm D call. CDR3 length: 12 residues. The germline V gene encodes CDR1 SGDLS and CDR2 YYNGEE. Deletions cut 3 bases from V and 3 bases from J, with 5 bases between. The CDR3, as DNA: TGTGCCAGCAGCGGAACTACAGATACGCAGTATTTT. Residues: CASSGTTDTQYF.

This clone has a single count. The V and J genes are TRBV7-3 and TRBJ2-7; the D gene is possibly TRBD2 (6 bases). There are 13 residues in the CDR3. CDR1 and CDR2 from the germline V gene are SGHTA and FQGTGA. V dropped 1 base and J dropped 6 bases, with 10 bases sitting between them. The CDR3: CASSLNPGVEQYF. CDR3 nucleotide sequence: TGTGCCAGCAGCTTAAATCCGGGGGTCGAGCAGTACTTC.

The rearrangement uses TRBV11-3 and TRBJ2-7; perhaps TRBD2 as D (6 bases). There are 15 residues in the CDR3. V was trimmed by 4 bases and J by 4 bases, leaving 17 bases between them. Germline CDR1 is SGHNT and CDR2 is YENEEA. The CDR3 DNA sequence: TGTGCCAGCAGCTCCGAAGGGGTCGCGGGGTACGAGCAGTACTTC. Translating it yields CASSSEGVAGYEQYF.

V gene TRBV5-6 combines with J gene TRBJ1-3; no definite D call. This CDR3 spans 14 amino acids. V was shortened by 7 bases and J by 0 bases, with 11 bases between the two germline ends. The germline V gene encodes CDR1 SGHDT and CDR2 YYEEEE. The CDR3 sequence is CASARDFSGNTIYF. The CDR3 nucleotides are TGTGCCAGCGCCCGGGATTTCTCTGGAAACACCATATATTTT.

V usage is TRBV7-3 and J usage is TRBJ2-7; D is unclear. The CDR3 sequence is 17 residues long. Trimming cost V 0 bases and J 6 bases, with 21 bases left between them. CDR1 is SGHTA, CDR2 FQGTGA, per germline. The CDR3 region has the DNA TGTGCCAGCAGCTTAACAGAGTTTACCCATCGCGGCGCCGAGCAGTACTTC. Translation: CASSLTEFTHRGAEQYF. Drawing the rest from reference TRBV7-3 and TRBJ2-7, the complete variable domain is GAGVSQTPSNKVTEKGKYVELRCDPISGHTALYWYRQSLGQGPEFLIYFQGTGAADDSGLPNDRFFAVRPEGSVSTLKIQRTERGDSAVYLCASSLTEFTHRGAEQYFGPGTRLTVT.

This clone was detected only once. The V call is TRBV2, the J call TRBJ1-4; 8 positions match TRBD1. Trimming cost V 8 bases and J 4 bases; bases outside gene matches: 3. The CDR3 loop spans 13 amino acids. Germline V gives CDR1 SNHLY, CDR2 FYNNEI. CDR3 sequence reads: CASGGQDNEKLFF. CDR3 nucleotides: TGTGCCAGCGGGGGACAGGATAATGAAAAACTGTTTTTT.

This chain links TRBV5-1 with TRBJ2-7; the match to TRBD2 covers 13 bases. This CDR3 spans 15 amino acids. The V gene end was trimmed by 3 bases and the J gene end by 3 bases; junction bases not matched to a gene: 3. Germline loops: CDR1 SGHRS, CDR2 YFSETQ. The CDR3 region has the DNA TGCGCCAGCAGCTCCGGGACTAGCGGGAACTACGAGCAGTACTTC. Translating it yields CASSSGTSGNYEQYF.

The V and J genes are TRBV19 and TRBJ1-5; 10 bases line up with TRBD1. The CDR3 consists of 13 residues. Germline V CDR1 and CDR2: LNHDA, SQIVND (reference sequence). Trimming took 7 bases from V and 4 from J; bases not matched to a gene: 1. The CDR3 DNA follows: TGTGCCAGTAAGGACAGGGGGAATCAGCCCCAGCATTTT. This encodes CASKDRGNQPQHF.

The rearrangement joins TRBV7-9 to TRBJ1-1; the match to TRBD1 covers 7 bases. With 1 base clipped from V and 1 base from J, the junction kept 6 bases outside the gene matches. This CDR3 is built from 16 residues. The germline gives CDR1 SEHNR, CDR2 FQNEAQ (reference sequence). The CDR3 spells CASSLGRGSANTEAFF. The CDR3 coding sequence is TGTGCCAGCAGCTTAGGCAGGGGGAGCGCGAACACTGAAGCTTTCTTT.

The chain couples TRBV5-6 to TRBJ1-1, with D possibly TRBD1 on 6 matching bases. V lost 3 bases and J 0 bases, leaving 12 bases between the germline ends. Germline CDR1 SGHDT, CDR2 YYEEEE. CDR3 length: 15 residues. Here the CDR3 reads CASSSGQLMNTEAFF. In nucleotides, the CDR3 is TGTGCCAGCAGCTCCGGACAGCTCATGAACACTGAAGCTTTCTTT.

This rearrangement joins TRBV5-1 to TRBJ2-7; D gene uncertain. Trimming took 1 base from V and 5 from J, leaving 10 bases between them. The length of the CDR3 is 13 residues. The germline gives CDR1 SGHRS, CDR2 YFSETQ. The CDR3 loop reads CASSLRSWDEQYF. CDR3 nucleotide sequence: TGCGCCAGCAGCTTGAGGAGCTGGGACGAGCAGTACTTC.

The chain employs TRBV2 and TRBJ1-5; 8 bases fit TRBD1. The V gene end was trimmed by 6 bases and the J gene end by 1 base; junction bases not matched to a gene: 8. From germline, CDR1 is SNHLY and CDR2 FYNNEI. This CDR3 comprises 16 residues. In DNA form, the CDR3 reads TGTGCCAGCAGGAGACAGGGGATCGACAGCAATCAGCCCCAGCATTTT. Protein sequence: CASRRQGIDSNQPQHF.

The J gene is TRBJ1-2, the V gene TRBV28, with 7 bases matching TRBD1. Unmatched junction bases numbered 9, after V lost 5 bases and J lost 6 bases. This CDR3 has 14 residues. Germline V gene data show CDR1 as MDHEN and CDR2 as SYDVKM. The chain's CDR3 is CASSPVGQEDGYTF. DNA for the CDR3: TGTGCCAGCAGTCCGGTAGGACAGGAGGATGGCTACACCTTC.

The chain employs TRBV14 and TRBJ2-7; D is unresolved. Trimming took 3 bases from V and 2 from J, leaving 2 bases between them. This CDR3 spans 11 amino acids. Germline V gene sequence: CDR1 SGHDN, CDR2 FVKESK. The CDR3 DNA reads as TGTGCCAGCAGCCACACCTACGAGCAGTACTTC. This sequence encodes CASSHTYEQYF.